The 24 T cell receptor beta chains in this list originate from one sample, sequenced in a study of T cell repertoires in cytomegalovirus infection. A single record per CDR3 protein comes from TCRdb applying MiXCR to the reads. The sample includes around 740,000 distinct CDR3 sequences, about 40% of them seen just once. Sequencing used PBMCs. The receptors come from a human donor in good health (CMV status not recorded). Some clones in this sample may be carry-over from other donors' samples.

In this sample, this clonotype turned up many times. The rearrangement uses TRBV7-8 and TRBJ2-3, with D possibly matching TRBD1 (6 bases). CDR1 and CDR2 (germline): SGHVS, FQNEAQ. Deletions cut 4 bases from V and 9 bases from J, with 14 bases between. CDR3 length equals 13 residues. The CDR3 region is CASSSRVQGTQYF. The CDR3 DNA is TGTGCCAGCAGCTCCCGGGTTCAGGGGACGCAGTATTTT.

The rearrangement joins TRBV7-8 to TRBJ2-5; possibly TRBD2 for D (5 bases). V was clipped by 5 bases and J by 5 bases, with 15 bases between them. Germline lookup yields CDR1 SGHVS and CDR2 FQNEAQ. The length of the CDR3 is 14 residues. CDR3 sequence reads: CASSAGPSFETQYF. As DNA, the CDR3 is TGTGCCAGCAGCGCAGGCCCTAGCTTCGAGACCCAGTACTTC.

The CDR3 region has the DNA TGCAGTGCTCATACAAGGAACACCATATATTTT. Encoded protein: CSAHTRNTIYF. This chain joins TRBV20-1 and TRBJ1-3; the D is unclear. CDR3 size: 11 residues. Germline values: CDR1 DFQATT, CDR2 SNEGSKA (reference sequence). Trimming took off 5 bases at V and 7 bases at J, with 9 bases between the two ends.

The chain uses TRBV20-1 and TRBJ2-1; TRBD1 is a possible D gene (6 bases). V was clipped by 3 bases and J by 2 bases, with 14 bases between them. In germline, CDR1 is DFQATT, CDR2 SNEGSKA (reference sequence). This CDR3 has 15 residues. The CDR3 loop reads CSASRWGRPYNEQFF. The CDR3 nucleotides read TGCAGTGCTAGTAGGTGGGGGCGGCCCTACAATGAGCAGTTCTTC.

The chain's CDR3 is CATSDDREITDTQYF. The CDR3 bases are TGTGCCACCAGTGATGACAGGGAAATCACAGATACGCAGTATTTT. This chain links TRBV24-1 with TRBJ2-3, with 7 bases fitting TRBD1. Losses at the gene ends were 3 bases for V and 2 bases for J; bases not matched to a gene: 4. Germline V CDR1 and CDR2: KGHDR, SFDVKD. The CDR3 is 15 residues long.

The rearrangement uses TRBV28 and TRBJ1-5; D is possibly TRBD1 (6 bases). The CDR3 is 16 residues long. The V and J ends lost 6 bases and 1 base respectively, with 16 bases between them. Germline V gives CDR1 MDHEN, CDR2 SYDVKM. CDR3 in amino acids: CASRTQGSRSNQPQHF. CDR3 nucleotides: TGTGCCAGCAGAACGCAGGGGAGCAGAAGCAATCAGCCCCAGCATTTT.

V is TRBV20-1 and J is TRBJ2-7; unclear D gene. V was trimmed by 5 bases and J by 6 bases, leaving 17 bases between them. The germline V gene has CDR1 DFQATT and CDR2 SNEGSKA (reference sequence). The CDR3 loop spans 13 amino acids. For the CDR3, the DNA is TGCAGTGCTGGACGACGGGTGTCGGGCGAGCAGTACTTC. It specifies CSAGRRVSGEQYF.

This clonotype was seen a handful of times. The V and J genes are TRBV28 and TRBJ2-4, with TRBD1 as a possible D gene (5 bases). Deletions cut 3 bases from V and 7 bases from J, with 16 bases between. Germline V gene data show CDR1 as MDHEN and CDR2 as SYDVKM. This CDR3 has 15 amino acids. CDR3 loop: CASSLVPGYYNIQYF. The CDR3, as DNA: TGTGCCAGCAGTTTGGTCCCAGGGTATTATAACATTCAGTACTTC.

CDR3 sequence (DNA): TGTGCCACCAGTGATTACACTAGCGGTGGGGGCAATGAGCAGTTCTTC. This encodes CATSDYTSGGGNEQFF. The gene calls are TRBV24-1 and TRBJ2-1; 8 bases are a match to TRBD2. The ends lost 2 bases at V and 6 bases at J; junction bases unmatched: 8. CDR1 is KGHDR, CDR2 SFDVKD, per germline. The CDR3 length is 16 residues.

A single count supports this clonotype. The chain uses TRBV4-1 and TRBJ2-2, with a weak D call TRBD2 (5 bases). This CDR3 spans 14 amino acids. V lost 2 bases and J 6 bases, leaving 10 bases between the germline ends. Germline V gene lookup returns CDR1 MGHRA and CDR2 YSYEKL. CDR3 protein: CASSQWTLPGELFF. CDR3 DNA sequence: TGCGCCAGCAGCCAATGGACTCTCCCCGGGGAGCTGTTTTTT.

This clonotype was observed at least ten times. J is TRBJ1-1 and V is TRBV7-8, with D possibly being TRBD1 (6 bases). Germline CDR1 SGHVS, CDR2 FQNEAQ. This CDR3 has 14 residues. V dropped 6 bases and J dropped 1 base, with 12 bases sitting between them. CDR3: CASSPGTRNTEAFF. The CDR3 coding sequence is TGTGCCAGCAGTCCCGGGACAAGGAACACTGAAGCTTTCTTT.

The CDR3 DNA sequence: TGCGCCAGCAGCCAACCGTTTCAGACAGGGGATTCACCCCTCCACTTT. Translation: CASSQPFQTGDSPLHF. The chain is built from TRBV4-3 and TRBJ1-6; 8 bases line up with TRBD1. The ends lost 2 bases at V and 8 bases at J; junction bases unmatched: 8. Germline V gene lookup returns CDR1 LGHNA and CDR2 YSLEER. The CDR3 has 16 residues.

This chain uses TRBV28 with TRBJ2-7, with a weak D call TRBD2 (6 bases). Deletions cut 5 bases from V and 7 bases from J, with 15 bases between. Germline V gives CDR1 MDHEN, CDR2 SYDVKM. The CDR3 length is 13 residues. The CDR3 bases are TGTGCCAGCAGTGACGGGACTTATCGGGAGCAGTACTTC. This sequence encodes CASSDGTYREQYF.

The chain is built from TRBV7-9 and TRBJ2-7; D perhaps matches TRBD1 (5 bases). The CDR3 is 19 amino acids. V was clipped by 1 base and J by 0 bases, with 22 bases between them. The germline gives CDR1 SEHNR, CDR2 FQNEAQ (reference sequence). CDR3 bases: TGTGCCAGCAGCTTAGGATCGGGTTGGGGCAGCCTATTCTCCTACGAGCAGTACTTC. As protein: CASSLGSGWGSLFSYEQYF. Drawing the rest from reference TRBV7-9 and TRBJ2-7, the complete variable domain is DTGVSQNPRHKITKRGQNVTFRCDPISEHNRLYWYRQTLGQGPEFLTYFQNEAQLEKSRLLSDRFSAERPKGSFSTLEIQRTEQGDSAMYLCASSLGSGWGSLFSYEQYFGPGTRLTVT.

This clonotype was recorded at least ten times. The chain couples TRBV7-6 to TRBJ2-7; the D is unclear. Germline assignment: CDR1 SGHVS and CDR2 FNYEAQ. The CDR3 spans 18 residues. V shed 4 bases and J shed 5 bases, with 27 bases lying between them. CDR3 sequence reads: CASSWTVSVGGISHEQYF. The CDR3 DNA reads TGTGCCAGCAGCTGGACCGTTAGTGTGGGCGGAATATCCCACGAGCAGTACTTC.

Many counts were recorded for this clonotype. V usage is TRBV7-2 and J usage is TRBJ2-7; TRBD2 might be the D (6 bases). This CDR3 is 14 amino acids long. Germline V gene lookup returns CDR1 SGHTA and CDR2 FQGNSA. V lost 8 bases and J 6 bases, leaving 20 bases between the germline ends. This CDR3 reads CASRRGGEAVEQYF. The CDR3 DNA follows: TGTGCCAGCCGACGCGGCGGGGAGGCGGTCGAGCAGTACTTC. Full variable domain (rest looked up from reference TRBV7-2 and TRBJ2-7): GAGVSQSPSNKVTEKGKDVELRCDPISGHTALYWYRQSLGQGLEFLIYFQGNSAPDKSGLPSDRFSAERTGGSVSTLTIQRTQQEDSAVYLCASRRGGEAVEQYFGPGTRLTVT.

The chain joins TRBV28 to TRBJ1-4; D possibly corresponds to TRBD1 (6 bases). Trimming removed 4 bases at V and 7 bases at J, with 16 bases between. The CDR3 spans 15 residues. Looked up from germline, CDR1 is MDHEN and CDR2 is SYDVKM. CDR3 residues: CASSSRGAPAEKLFF. The CDR3 DNA is TGTGCCAGCAGTTCTCGGGGGGCGCCGGCTGAAAAACTGTTTTTT.

The rearrangement links TRBV5-6 to TRBJ1-2, with 7 bases fitting TRBD1. Germline CDR1 SGHDT, CDR2 YYEEEE. The length of the CDR3 is 13 residues. V lost 6 bases and J lost 8; bases outside the gene matches: 10. CDR3 coding DNA: TGTGCCAGCAACCCCGGGACAGATCGAGGCTACACCTTC. This encodes CASNPGTDRGYTF.

The chain has TRBV20-1 and TRBJ1-2; 9 bases are shared with TRBD1. In germline, CDR1 is DFQATT, CDR2 SNEGSKA (reference sequence). The length of the CDR3 is 12 residues. V lost 8 bases and J lost 6; bases outside the gene matches: 7. The CDR3 nucleotides are TGCAGTCTCGGGGGACAGGGTCATGGCTACACCTTC. Translation: CSLGGQGHGYTF.

The sample holds a few counts of this clonotype. The V gene is TRBV7-9, the J gene TRBJ2-3; TRBD1 or TRBD2 may be the D gene (5 bases each). Trimming shortened V by 8 bases and J by 5 bases, and 14 bases separated the two germline ends. The germline gives CDR1 SEHNR, CDR2 FQNEAQ (reference sequence). The CDR3 is 13 residues long. CDR3: CASELYGGDTQYF. The CDR3 DNA reads TGTGCCAGCGAACTCTATGGGGGAGATACGCAGTATTTT.

As regards this clonotype: A much larger clone sits a single nucleotide away, making a read error possible. The chain recombines TRBV7-2 with TRBJ2-1; TRBD2 agrees at 13 bases. The CDR3 is 17 residues long. Germline loops: CDR1 SGHTA, CDR2 FQGNSA. The CDR3 sequence is CARSLATGLAGFSEQFF. In DNA form, the CDR3 reads TGTGCCAGAAGCTTAGCGACGGGACTAGCGGGATTCAGTGAGCAGTTCTTC.

The table lists this clonotype with many counts. The chain links TRBV4-2 to TRBJ1-5; no clear D. V was clipped by 0 bases and J by 3 bases, with 9 bases between them. The CDR3 totals 15 residues. Germline V gene data show CDR1 as LGHNA and CDR2 as YNFKEQ. The CDR3 is CASSQDRSDNQPQHF. CDR3 DNA: TGTGCCAGCAGCCAAGACAGGAGCGACAATCAGCCCCAGCATTTT.

This clonotype was seen a few times. Mismatch with germline at one junction end may stem from a read error. The chain links TRBV6-1 to TRBJ1-6; a weak D match, TRBD1 (5 bases). CDR1 is MNHNS and CDR2 is SASEGT in the germline V gene. The CDR3 is 12 residues long. The CDR3, as DNA: TGTGCCAGCAGTCTAACCGGGACGGCCCTTCACTTT. Protein sequence: CASSLTGTALHF.

The table lists this clonotype with a few counts. The rearrangement links TRBV20-1 to TRBJ1-5; maybe TRBD1 (5 bases). V dropped 2 bases and J dropped 3 bases, with 14 bases sitting between them. The germline V gene has CDR1 DFQATT and CDR2 SNEGSKA (reference sequence). The CDR3 runs to 15 residues. The CDR3 coding sequence is TGCAGTGCTAGAAATAGTGTAGGGGCCAATCAGCCCCAGCATTTT. Encoded protein: CSARNSVGANQPQHF.